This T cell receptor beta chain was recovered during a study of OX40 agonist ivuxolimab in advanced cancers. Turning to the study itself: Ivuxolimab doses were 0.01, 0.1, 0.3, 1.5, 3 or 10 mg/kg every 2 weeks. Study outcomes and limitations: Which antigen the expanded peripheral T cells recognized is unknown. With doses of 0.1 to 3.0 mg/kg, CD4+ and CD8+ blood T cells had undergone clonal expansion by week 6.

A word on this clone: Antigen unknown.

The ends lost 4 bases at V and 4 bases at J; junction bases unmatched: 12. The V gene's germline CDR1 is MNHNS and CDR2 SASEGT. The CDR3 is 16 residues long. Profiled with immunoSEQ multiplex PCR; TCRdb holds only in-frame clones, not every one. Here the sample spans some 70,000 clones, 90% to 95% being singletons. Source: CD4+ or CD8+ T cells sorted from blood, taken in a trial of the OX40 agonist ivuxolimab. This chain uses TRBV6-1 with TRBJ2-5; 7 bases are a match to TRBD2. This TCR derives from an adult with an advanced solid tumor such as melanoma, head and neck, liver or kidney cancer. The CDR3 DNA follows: TGTGCCAGCAGTGGAGGACTAGGCGTGGGAATAGAGACCCAGTACTTC. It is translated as CASSGGLGVGIETQYF.